Listed below are T cell receptor beta chains from one sample, sequenced in a study of blood T cell repertoires in COVID-19. Method: immunoSEQ multiplex PCR; TCRdb's copy keeps in-frame clones and lacks some. The sample consists of 120,000 to 150,000 clones, less than 90% of them appearing once. Sequences were obtained from PBMCs or T cells enriched from blood (not recorded which). These receptors came from a man between 40 and 49 years old with acute COVID-19. The CDR3 runs from the conserved cysteine through the conserved F or W. A D gene is named only where the DNA matches it firmly. Clone size appears in some rows only: once, few, many, or a class for an expanded clone.

d_call	clone_size	v_call	j_call	cdr3_aa	cdr3_nt
NA	NA	TRBV19	TRBJ1-2	CASSETGYYGYTF	TGTGCCAGTAGTGAAACAGGGTACTATGGCTACACCTTC
NA	NA	TRBV19	TRBJ2-5	CASSMSDRETQYF	TGTGCCAGTAGTATGTCGGACAGAGAGACCCAGTACTTC
NA	NA	TRBV4-1	TRBJ1-2	CASSQDPSQGQPNGYTF	TGCGCCAGCAGCCAAGATCCTAGCCAAGGACAGCCGAATGGCTACACCTTC
TRBD1	NA	TRBV27	TRBJ1-2	CASTTTGEGNYGYTF	TGTGCCAGCACCACGACAGGGGAAGGAAACTATGGCTACACCTTC
NA	NA	TRBV28	TRBJ2-1	CASSPDRDYEQFF	TGTGCCAGCAGTCCCGACAGGGACTATGAGCAGTTCTTC
NA	once	TRBV6-5	TRBJ1-1	CASTPARGGDYEAFF	TGTGCCAGCACCCCGGCCAGGGGCGGAGACTATGAAGCTTTCTTT
TRBD1	NA	TRBV5-1	TRBJ1-6	CASSQAGTGDSPLHF	TGCGCCAGCAGCCAAGCCGGGACAGGGGATTCACCCCTCCACTTT
TRBD1	once	TRBV28	TRBJ1-1	CASSLFGDSRMAEAFF	TGTGCCAGCAGTTTATTCGGGGACAGCAGGATGGCTGAAGCTTTCTTT
NA	NA	TRBV7-9	TRBJ2-5	CASSNLAGKETQYF	TGTGCCAGCAGCAACCTCGCGGGGAAAGAGACCCAGTACTTC
NA	NA	TRBV5-6	TRBJ2-7	CASSWRDSAYEQYF	TGTGCCAGCAGCTGGCGAGACAGTGCCTACGAGCAGTACTTC
NA	NA	TRBV5-4	TRBJ1-5	CASSSGRGQPQHF	TGTGCCAGCAGTTCAGGGAGGGGTCAGCCCCAGCATTTT
NA	NA	TRBV10-2	TRBJ1-6	CASSTGQGNSPLHF	TGCGCCAGCAGTACGGGACAAGGGAATTCACCCCTCCACTTT
TRBD1	NA	TRBV5-4	TRBJ1-2	CASSSEGTANYGYTF	TGTGCCAGCAGCTCCGAAGGGACAGCTAACTATGGCTACACCTTC
TRBD1	NA	TRBV19	TRBJ2-2	CASSPRQGVGTGELFF	TGTGCCAGTAGTCCCAGACAGGGGGTCGGCACCGGGGAGCTGTTTTTT
TRBD1	NA	TRBV27	TRBJ2-2	CASGHRRDRGTGELFF	TGTGCCAGCGGACACCGCCGGGACAGGGGAACCGGGGAGCTGTTTTTT
NA	NA	TRBV7-2	TRBJ2-7	CASSPRRDSSYEQYF	TGTGCCAGCAGCCCCAGGAGGGACAGCTCCTACGAGCAGTACTTC
NA	NA	TRBV9	TRBJ2-3	CASSVAPNSYLSDTDTQYF	TGTGCCAGCAGCGTAGCCCCAAATTCCTACCTTAGCGACACAGATACGCAGTATTTT
TRBD1	NA	TRBV5-4	TRBJ1-1	CASSHPNQDRAGEAFF	TGTGCCAGCAGCCACCCAAACCAGGACAGGGCCGGTGAAGCTTTCTTT
NA	NA	TRBV7-6	TRBJ1-3	CASSLVWLRGNTIYF	TGTGCCAGCAGCTTAGTTTGGCTTCGTGGAAACACCATATATTTT
TRBD1	NA	TRBV9	TRBJ1-1	CASSAQGVSTEAFF	TGTGCCAGCAGCGCTCAGGGGGTGAGCACTGAAGCTTTCTTT
NA	NA	TRBV11-2	TRBJ1-3	CASWYRVGAGNTIYF	TGTGCCAGCTGGTACAGGGTCGGCGCTGGAAACACCATATATTTT
TRBD2	NA	TRBV7-2	TRBJ2-2	CASSLVAGGRTGELFF	TGTGCCAGCAGCTTAGTTGCGGGGGGGCGCACCGGGGAGCTGTTTTTT
TRBD1	NA	TRBV7-9	TRBJ1-6	CASSLLRDRDSPLHF	TGTGCCAGCAGCTTACTACGGGACAGGGATTCACCCCTCCACTTT
NA	few	TRBV6-1	TRBJ2-3	CASSELPLRGTDTQYF	TGTGCCAGCAGTGAACTTCCCCTCAGGGGCACAGATACGCAGTATTTT
NA	NA	TRBV15	TRBJ2-1	CATSRVQELLEQFF	TGTGCCACCAGCAGAGTACAGGAATTGCTTGAGCAGTTCTTC
TRBD1	NA	TRBV9	TRBJ1-1	CASSTWTGESAEAFF	TGTGCCAGCAGCACCTGGACAGGGGAGAGTGCTGAAGCTTTCTTT
TRBD2	NA	TRBV9	TRBJ2-2	CASQSGASGSGELFF	TGTGCCAGCCAAAGCGGGGCTAGCGGTAGCGGGGAGCTGTTTTTT
TRBD1	once	TRBV5-5	TRBJ1-6	CASSSSTGTGSPLHF	TGTGCCAGCAGCAGCTCGACAGGGACGGGTTCACCCCTCCACTTT
NA	NA	TRBV2	TRBJ2-1	CASIRDRTSNEQFF	TGTGCCAGCATTAGGGACAGGACTAGCAATGAGCAGTTCTTC